The 30 T cell receptor beta chains listed next were all sequenced from one sample in a study of blood T cell repertoires in COVID-19. The table came from immunoSEQ multiplex PCR; TCRdb's copy has only in-frame clones and leaves some out. The sample yields 98,000 or so clones, roughly 80% seen once. The specimen sequenced was peripheral blood. These receptors originate from a man aged 55 to 70 with acute or convalescent COVID-19.

The table lists this clone with a few counts. The chain employs TRBV10-3 and TRBJ1-1; perhaps TRBD1 as D (6 bases). V was clipped by 1 base and J by 7 bases, with 13 bases between them. Germline values: CDR1 ENHRY, CDR2 SYGVKD. The CDR3 runs 14 residues. In nucleotides, the CDR3 is TGTGCCATCAGTGAGTTCCCTCAACAGGGTGAAGCTTTCTTT. Translation: CAISEFPQQGEAFF.

This clone has a single count. V usage is TRBV11-2 and J usage is TRBJ2-1; D might be TRBD2 (7 bases). Germline values: CDR1 SGHAT, CDR2 FQNNGV. The CDR3 has 15 residues. V was shortened by 1 base and J by 10 bases, with 17 bases between the two germline ends. DNA of the CDR3: TGTGCCAGCAGCTTAGGGACTAGGGGGATAGAGGAGCAGTTCTTC. It codes for CASSLGTRGIEEQFF.

This clone was seen once. The V gene is TRBV7-3, the J gene TRBJ2-6, with D possibly TRBD1 on 6 matching bases. Per germline, CDR1 SGHTA and CDR2 FQGTGA. Between the trimmed V and J ends, which lost 5 bases and 4 bases, there was a span of 12 bases. The CDR3 has 15 amino acids. CDR3: CASSTSGEGANVLTF. The CDR3 DNA reads TGTGCCAGCAGCACATCAGGGGAAGGGGCCAACGTCCTGACTTTC.

The rearrangement joins TRBV5-1 to TRBJ2-7; D gene ambiguous. The V gene's germline CDR1 is SGHRS and CDR2 YFSETQ. CDR3 length: 13 residues. Deletions cut 4 bases from V and 2 bases from J, with 10 bases between. CDR3 nucleotide sequence: TGCGCCAGCAGCCGTCGCGTCGCCTACGAGCAGTACTTC. It is translated as CASSRRVAYEQYF.

The rearrangement uses TRBV4-1 and TRBJ1-4; the D is unclear. CDR1 MGHRA and CDR2 YSYEKL come from the germline V gene. The length of the CDR3 is 16 residues. Trimming took 4 bases from V and 3 from J, leaving 15 bases between them. CDR3 amino acids: CASSPAPQASNEKLFF. In DNA, the CDR3 is TGCGCCAGCAGCCCCGCCCCGCAGGCCTCTAATGAAAAACTGTTTTTT.

The genes are TRBV7-3 and TRBJ2-1; possible D gene TRBD1, 5 bases. The germline V gene encodes CDR1 SGHTA and CDR2 FQGTGA. There are 13 residues in the CDR3. V was clipped by 5 bases and J by 7 bases, with 12 bases between them. CDR3 sequence reads: CASSGAGLNEQFF. CDR3 nucleotide sequence: TGTGCCAGCAGCGGGGCAGGGCTGAATGAGCAGTTCTTC.

V gene TRBV5-1 combines with J gene TRBJ1-5; 7 bases map to TRBD1. CDR1 and CDR2 from the germline V gene are SGHRS and YFSETQ. The V and J ends lost 0 bases and 0 bases, in that order; junction bases with no gene match: 3. The CDR3 runs 16 residues. For the CDR3, the DNA is TGCGCCAGCAGCTTGGAAGGGGGCACTAGCAATCAGCCCCAGCATTTT. This translates into CASSLEGGTSNQPQHF.

The rearrangement uses TRBV6-4 and TRBJ1-2, with 7 bases identical to TRBD1. The V segment lost 6 bases and the J segment 5 bases; nucleotides outside the gene matches: 12. CDR3 length: 15 residues. CDR1 and CDR2 (germline): MRHNA, SNTAGT. CDR3 DNA sequence: TGTGCCAGCAGAAAAACGCCAGGGGGTGGTTATGGCTACACCTTC. It codes for CASRKTPGGGYGYTF.

The chain has TRBV5-4 and TRBJ2-7, with 7 bases lining up with TRBD1. Per the germline V gene, CDR1 is SGHNT and CDR2 is YYREEE (reference sequence). V gave up 1 base and J gave up 3 bases; unmatched junction bases: 1. The CDR3 is 13 amino acids. For the CDR3, the DNA is TGTGCCAGCAGCTTGCGACAGGGCTACGAGCAGTACTTC. This codes for CASSLRQGYEQYF.

The V gene is TRBV27, the J gene TRBJ1-5; D gene uncertain. There are 14 residues in the CDR3. Per germline, CDR1 MNHEY and CDR2 SMNVEV (reference sequence). Trimming took 5 bases from V and 4 from J, leaving 12 bases between them. The CDR3 here is CASSHQFGNQPQHF. The DNA for the CDR3 is TGTGCCAGCAGTCATCAATTCGGTAATCAGCCCCAGCATTTT.

The CDR3 region has the DNA TGTGCCAGCAGCTTAGCGGCAGGGGGGACAACGGCTCAGCCCCAGCATTTT. Its protein product is CASSLAAGGTTAQPQHF. The rearrangement joins TRBV7-8 to TRBJ1-5; TRBD1 agrees at 7 bases. The germline gives CDR1 SGHVS, CDR2 FQNEAQ. Trimming at V came to 0 bases and at J to 6 bases, leaving 11 bases not matched to a gene. The CDR3 covers 17 residues.

This clone was picked up one time. The chain uses TRBV29-1 and TRBJ2-7; D might be TRBD1 (6 bases). The V end was cut by 3 bases, the J end by 3 bases, with 9 bases between. This CDR3 region has 12 residues. The germline gives CDR1 SQVTM, CDR2 ANQGSEA. The CDR3 bases are TGCAGCGTTGAGGACAGCGTCTACGAGCAGTACTTC. Protein: CSVEDSVYEQYF.

This clone came up once. The rearrangement joins TRBV10-3 to TRBJ1-1; D gene ambiguous. Trimming removed 2 bases at V and 2 bases at J, with 6 bases between. The V gene's germline CDR1 is ENHRY and CDR2 SYGVKD. This CDR3 is 13 amino acids long. CDR3 in DNA: TGTGCCATCAGTGAGACGGTAAACACTGAAGCTTTCTTT. Translation gives CAISETVNTEAFF.

The chain is built from TRBV19 and TRBJ2-1; the match to TRBD2 covers 9 bases. Looked up from germline, CDR1 is LNHDA and CDR2 is SQIVND (reference sequence). The CDR3 loop spans 15 amino acids. V was pared by 8 bases and J by 2 bases, with 7 bases of the junction left unmatched. CDR3 sequence: CASRTPSGTYNEQFF. CDR3 nucleotides: TGTGCCAGTCGAACCCCTAGCGGGACCTACAATGAGCAGTTCTTC.

The genes are TRBV6-6 and TRBJ1-4; perhaps TRBD1 as D (5 bases). The length of the CDR3 is 13 residues. V was trimmed by 2 bases and J by 8 bases, leaving 9 bases between them. CDR1 MNHNY and CDR2 SVGAGI come from the germline V gene (reference sequence). CDR3 nucleotides: TGTGCCAGCAGTTACGGAACAGGCGAAAAACTGTTTTTT. It specifies CASSYGTGEKLFF.

This clone was seen a handful of times. The chain has TRBV18 and TRBJ1-1; D not resolved. The ends were cut back, 0 bases at V and 5 bases at J, with 7 bases in the middle. The CDR3 loop spans 13 amino acids. The germline CDR1 and CDR2 sequences are KGHSH and LQKENI. The CDR3 coding sequence is TGTGCCAGCTCACCACCGGGGAGGACTGAAGCTTTCTTT. Protein sequence: CASSPPGRTEAFF.

The V gene is TRBV3-1 (or the pseudogene TRBV3-2), the J gene TRBJ1-5; D is unresolved. The V end lost 4 bases, the J end lost 4 bases, and 5 bases lay between the germline ends. Germline CDR1 reads LGHDT; CDR2 reads YNNKEL (reference sequence). The CDR3 has 12 amino acids. Written as DNA, the CDR3 is TGTGCCAGCAGCCTAGCGAATCAGCCCCAGCATTTT. Its translation: CASSLANQPQHF.

The chain is built from TRBV30 and TRBJ2-3; TRBD2 agrees at 8 bases. Germline V CDR1 and CDR2: GTSNPN, SVGIG (reference sequence). The CDR3 is made up of 13 amino acids. CDR3 sequence reads: CAIGGGFTDTQYF. In DNA form, the CDR3 reads TGTGCGATCGGGGGGGGTTTCACAGATACGCAGTATTTT.

The chain recombines TRBV18 with TRBJ2-1; the D gene is possibly TRBD2 (5 bases). Germline CDR1 is KGHSH and CDR2 is LQKENI. V was cut by 3 bases and J by 8 bases, with 17 bases left in between. CDR3 length: 15 residues. The CDR3 region has the DNA TGTGCCAGCTCACCCTCGCTAGCTTCCATCGATGAGCAGTTCTTC. Its translation is CASSPSLASIDEQFF.

The chain is built from TRBV7-9 and TRBJ2-1; 8 bases map to TRBD2. This CDR3 comprises 13 residues. Germline-derived CDR1 and CDR2 are SEHNR and FQNEAQ (reference sequence). Trimming cost V 5 bases and J 8 bases; bases outside gene matches: 5. DNA for the CDR3: TGTGCCAGCAGCATTGGGACTAGGGATGAGCAGTTCTTC. This gives the protein CASSIGTRDEQFF. Drawing the rest from reference TRBV7-9 and TRBJ2-1, the complete variable domain is DTGVSQNPRHKITKRGQNVTFRCDPISEHNRLYWYRQTLGQGPEFLTYFQNEAQLEKSRLLSDRFSAERPKGSFSTLEIQRTEQGDSAMYLCASSIGTRDEQFFGPGTRLTVL.

This clone was seen once. This chain connects TRBV27 to TRBJ2-7, with D perhaps matching TRBD2 (6 bases). The germline gives CDR1 MNHEY, CDR2 SMNVEV (reference sequence). This CDR3 contains 14 residues. V gave up 7 bases and J gave up 4 bases, with 17 bases separating them. Here the CDR3 reads CASTTRSRLYEQYF. CDR3 sequence (DNA): TGTGCCAGCACGACTAGATCTCGGCTTTACGAGCAGTACTTC.

The DNA for the CDR3 is TGTGCCAGCAGCGGGTACAATGAGCAGTTCTTC. Amino acids: CASSGYNEQFF. The rearrangement links TRBV2 to TRBJ2-1; D is undetermined. Germline CDR1 is SNHLY and CDR2 is FYNNEI. The germline V and J ends were trimmed by 6 bases and 4 bases, with 4 bases remaining between them. The CDR3 runs 11 residues.

The chain employs TRBV19 and TRBJ1-1, with 7 positions matching TRBD1. The CDR3 consists of 15 residues. J lost 1 base, V lost 7 bases, and 9 bases had no gene match. The V gene's germline CDR1 is LNHDA and CDR2 SQIVND (reference sequence). The CDR3 DNA sequence: TGTGCCAGTACTAATTGGGACAGAGAGAACACTGAAGCTTTCTTT. It specifies CASTNWDRENTEAFF.

CDR3 sequence: CASSSGGSPYEQYF. The CDR3 DNA follows: TGTGCCAGCAGTTCAGGGGGGAGCCCCTACGAGCAGTACTTC. The V gene is TRBV27, the J gene TRBJ2-7; tentatively, D is TRBD1 (7 bases). Trimming shortened V by 4 bases and J by 2 bases, and 12 bases separated the two germline ends. Looked up from germline, CDR1 is MNHEY and CDR2 is SMNVEV (reference sequence). The CDR3 is 14 residues long.

DNA for the CDR3: TGCGCCAGCAGTGAACAGGGCCGCCCCTACGAGCAGTACTTC. Protein product: CASSEQGRPYEQYF. The gene calls are TRBV10-2 and TRBJ2-7; perhaps TRBD1 as D (6 bases). Trimming took off 3 bases at V and 2 bases at J, with 11 bases between the two ends. Germline CDR1 reads WSHSY; CDR2 reads SAAADI. The CDR3 totals 14 residues.

The rearrangement uses TRBV6-6 and TRBJ2-4; a weak D match, TRBD2 (6 bases). V was cut by 6 bases and J by 0 bases, with 15 bases left in between. CDR3 length: 16 residues. CDR1 is MNHNY and CDR2 is SVGAGI in the germline V gene (reference sequence). The CDR3 loop reads CASSPTGAGAKNIQYF. The CDR3 DNA reads TGTGCCAGCAGCCCAACGGGAGCGGGAGCCAAAAACATTCAGTACTTC.

The genes are TRBV11-3 and TRBJ1-4; D gene ambiguous. The germline V gene has CDR1 SGHNT and CDR2 YENEEA. The CDR3 has 16 amino acids. The V and J ends lost 5 bases and 0 bases respectively, with 13 bases between them. The CDR3 reads CASSLPDGATNEKLFF. The CDR3 nucleotides read TGTGCCAGCAGCCTCCCCGACGGAGCAACTAATGAAAAACTGTTTTTT. Variable domain in full (rest from reference TRBV11-3 and TRBJ1-4): EAGVVQSPRYKIIEKKQPVAFWCNPISGHNTLYWYLQNLGQGPELLIRYENEEAVDDSQLPKDRFSAERLKGVDSTLKIQPAELGDSAVYLCASSLPDGATNEKLFFGSGTQLSVL.

The gene calls are TRBV11-2 and TRBJ1-3; a weak D match, TRBD1 (5 bases). V was pared by 5 bases and J by 2 bases, with 10 bases between. Germline CDR1 SGHAT, CDR2 FQNNGV. CDR3 size: 14 residues. The CDR3 loop reads CASSGIGAGNTIYF. The CDR3 nucleotides are TGTGCCAGCAGCGGCATAGGGGCTGGAAACACCATATATTTT.

The V and J genes are TRBV30 and TRBJ2-4; D remains ambiguous. V was cut by 1 base and J by 7 bases, with 5 bases left in between. The CDR3 is 11 residues long. Germline V gene data show CDR1 as GTSNPN and CDR2 as SVGIG (reference sequence). The DNA of the CDR3 is TGTGCCTGGAGTGAAGCTAACATTCAGTACTTC. Its translation is CAWSEANIQYF.

J is TRBJ2-7 and V is TRBV15, with 8 bases aligning to TRBD1. Trimming took 3 bases from V and 6 from J; bases not matched to a gene: 7. The CDR3 runs to 14 residues. The germline CDR1 and CDR2 sequences are LNHNV and YYDKDF (reference sequence). CDR3 loop: CATSSRIQGAEQYF. CDR3 coding DNA: TGTGCCACCAGCAGCCGCATCCAGGGGGCCGAGCAGTACTTC.